This T cell receptor beta chain derives from a study of blood T cell repertoires in COVID-19. Whole-study context: Among Cohort 3 donors, those recovered had two negative PCRs, clearance, or symptom resolution. Some COVID-19 samples were acute and others convalescent; all came from the United States, Italy and Spain. In each case, the material was cDNA or gDNA derived from T cells, B-cell-depleted T cells, or PBMCs.

The CDR3 consists of 16 residues. CDR1 SGDLS and CDR2 YYNGEE come from the germline V gene. Trimming stripped 5 bases from V and 9 bases from J, with 21 bases between. In the authors' workflow: By means of reference gene primer amplification, nucleated cell counts were estimated. The table came from immunoSEQ multiplex PCR; TCRdb's copy has only in-frame clones and leaves some out. The DNA was the basis for D and trimming; V, J and clone size are from that table. The table has hundreds of thousands of clones, around nine tenths seen once. The rearrangement links TRBV9 to TRBJ1-6; D remains ambiguous. This receptor was identified in a woman aged 60 to 75 in a cohort exposed to, infected with or recovered from COVID-19 (not recorded which). Input material: PBMCs or T cells enriched from blood (not recorded which). The CDR3, as DNA: TGTGCCAGCAGTCGGGAGACCACCACGAGCACTTCACCCCTCCACTTT. Translation: CASSRETTTSTSPLHF.